This T cell receptor beta chain was found in a study of T-cell memory formation after mild COVID-19. Study in general: TCR clusters were mostly confined to one donor each.

TCRdb used MiXCR to reprocess the 5' RACE reads, holding one entry per CDR3 protein. This sample has roughly 130,000 distinct CDR3 sequences, with roughly 6% found just once. Study conclusions and caveats: For contracting clones, CD4+ ones sat mainly in CM and EM, CD8+ in EMRA. Several responding clones turned up in pre-infection memory, indicating that cross-reactive memory may have taken part. Whether day 37 second-wave clones are SARS-CoV-2-specific was not confirmed.

This CDR3 region has 15 residues. Per germline, CDR1 MNHEY and CDR2 SVGEGT. The trim removed 7 bases at V and 7 bases at J, leaving 13 bases unmatched. About this clonotype itself: Its antigen is undetermined.

The sample consisted of PBMCs or a T cell subset sorted from them (not recorded which). This chain connects TRBV6-2 or TRBV6-3 to TRBJ1-2; TRBD1 aligns across 9 bases. This sequence originates from an adult woman who had mild COVID-19 (a few samples of this study predate the infection). Cell type and time point are not known. The CDR3 region has the DNA TGTGCCAGCACCGGTCCCGGGACAGGGAGCTCTGGCTACACCTTC. Its translation: CASTGPGTGSSGYTF.